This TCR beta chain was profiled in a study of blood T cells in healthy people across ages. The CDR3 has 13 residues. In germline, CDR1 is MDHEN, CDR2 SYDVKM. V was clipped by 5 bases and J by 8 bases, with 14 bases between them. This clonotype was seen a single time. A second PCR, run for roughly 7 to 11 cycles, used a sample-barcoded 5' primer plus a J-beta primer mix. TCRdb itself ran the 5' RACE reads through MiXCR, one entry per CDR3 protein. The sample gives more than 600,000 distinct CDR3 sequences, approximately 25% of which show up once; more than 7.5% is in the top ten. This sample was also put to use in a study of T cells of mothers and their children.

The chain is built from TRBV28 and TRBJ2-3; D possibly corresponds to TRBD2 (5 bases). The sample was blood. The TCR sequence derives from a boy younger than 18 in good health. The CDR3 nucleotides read TGTGCCAGCAGTGCGGGCCTTCGTGGTACGCAGTATTTT. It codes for CASSAGLRGTQYF.